These 22 T cell receptor beta chains came from one sample sequenced in a study of vaccination and CD4 T cells after COVID-19. As to treatment: roughly ten-day PBMC culture with coronavirus spike peptide pools or control peptides (ViraFEST assay). Researchers used the Oncomine TCR Beta short-read assay to sequence DNA from cultured CD4+ T cells. TCRdb reprocessed the PCR reads via MiXCR and lists one record per CDR3 protein. Here the sample spans some 16,000 distinct CDR3 sequences, 50% to 65% being singletons. These receptors' antigens are unknown. The sequenced material came from CD4+ T cells from blood, cultured in vitro. The origin of the receptors is a human donor who had recovered from COVID-19.

The chain joins TRBV29-1 to TRBJ2-1, with TRBD1 identical over 11 bases. After removal of 6 bases from V and 6 bases from J, the junction contained 4 bases not matched to a gene. Germline values: CDR1 SQVTM, CDR2 ANQGSEA. This CDR3 is 13 amino acids long. Here the CDR3 DNA reads TGCAGCGTGGGACAGGGGGGCCCCAATGAGCAGTTCTTC. Amino acids: CSVGQGGPNEQFF.

This clonotype came up a few times. The chain uses TRBV6-1 and TRBJ2-3; D is perhaps TRBD1 (6 bases). From germline, CDR1 is MNHNS and CDR2 SASEGT. This CDR3 spans 14 amino acids. Deletions cut 6 bases from V and 4 bases from J, with 14 bases between. The CDR3 sequence is CASRRAGAADTQYF. DNA for the CDR3: TGTGCCAGCAGAAGAGCAGGGGCCGCAGATACGCAGTATTTT.

This sequence joins TRBV7-2 and TRBJ1-1; D not resolved. The V gene's germline CDR1 is SGHTA and CDR2 FQGNSA. Trimming pared 2 bases from V and 9 bases from J, leaving 13 bases between. The CDR3 runs 13 residues. CDR3 sequence (DNA): TGTGCCAGCAGCTTATCCAAGGAATTAAAAGCTTTCTTT. Translating gives CASSLSKELKAFF.

The rearrangement links TRBV27 to TRBJ1-2; TRBD1 matches 9 bases. Germline-derived CDR1 and CDR2 are MNHEY and SMNVEV (reference sequence). This CDR3 contains 15 residues. The junction had 9 bases not matched to a gene; V was cut back by 6 bases and J by 4 bases. CDR3 nucleotides: TGTGCCAGCAGCGCACGACAGGGGGGGATCTATGGCTACACCTTC. Translated, it gives CASSARQGGIYGYTF.

This clonotype was counted a few times. The V call is TRBV19, the J call TRBJ1-5, with 9 bases fitting TRBD1. The CDR3 has 14 residues. Germline CDR1 reads LNHDA; CDR2 reads SQIVND (reference sequence). The trim removed 3 bases at V and 5 bases at J, leaving 2 bases unmatched. The CDR3 loop reads CASSIDRGYQPQHF. CDR3 bases: TGTGCCAGTAGTATCGACAGGGGGTATCAGCCCCAGCATTTT.

The chain employs TRBV20-1 and TRBJ2-3; no firm D call. V dropped 5 bases and J dropped 3 bases, with 9 bases sitting between them. CDR3 length equals 12 residues. Germline V gene sequence: CDR1 DFQATT, CDR2 SNEGSKA (reference sequence). The CDR3 protein is CSAAPATDTQYF. CDR3 DNA: TGCAGTGCTGCTCCGGCTACAGATACGCAGTATTTT.

This clonotype was seen a handful of times. The V call is TRBV2, the J call TRBJ1-6; unclear D gene. V lost 4 bases to trimming and J lost 7 bases, with 11 bases between them. The CDR3 totals 14 residues. Germline loops: CDR1 SNHLY, CDR2 FYNNEI. The CDR3 spells CASSGGPWNSPLHF. The CDR3 DNA follows: TGTGCCAGCAGTGGTGGCCCATGGAATTCACCCCTCCACTTT.

This clonotype occurred a few times. The chain carries TRBV30 and TRBJ1-5, with D possibly matching TRBD1 (5 bases). Germline V gene data show CDR1 as GTSNPN and CDR2 as SVGIG (reference sequence). The CDR3 loop spans 14 amino acids. Trimming left V 1 base short and J 6 bases short, with 13 bases between. CDR3 DNA sequence: TGTGCCTGGAGTGCCGGGGCCATGGGTCAGCCCCAGCATTTT. This sequence encodes CAWSAGAMGQPQHF.

This clonotype is categorized as medium-sized. This chain connects TRBV12-3 or TRBV12-4 to TRBJ2-3; the match to TRBD2 covers 8 bases. CDR3 length equals 16 residues. With V trimmed by 6 bases and J by 2 bases, 10 bases remained unmatched. CDR3 protein: CASSLRVAGTTDTQYF. The CDR3 region has the DNA TGTGCCAGCAGCCTCCGGGTAGCGGGAACCACAGATACGCAGTATTTT.

The rearrangement uses TRBV5-1 and TRBJ2-3, with D possibly matching TRBD2 (5 bases). There are 16 residues in the CDR3. Looked up from germline, CDR1 is SGHRS and CDR2 is YFSETQ. V lost 4 bases and J 2 bases, leaving 17 bases between the germline ends. CDR3 sequence (DNA): TGCGCCAGCAGCACCCTAATGGCGGGCAACACAGATACGCAGTATTTT. Translation gives CASSTLMAGNTDTQYF.

This clonotype has only one observation. The rearrangement uses TRBV7-2 and TRBJ1-3; TRBD1 is a possible D gene (5 bases). This CDR3 contains 16 residues. V lost 4 bases and J lost 3, with 16 bases in between. Germline lookup yields CDR1 SGHTA and CDR2 FQGNSA. CDR3 DNA: TGTGCCAGCAGCTCCGGGGGAGGCCAAAATGGAAACACCATATATTTT. Its translation: CASSSGGGQNGNTIYF.

The table lists this clonotype with a few counts. Likely a read error: the CDR3 ends without its conserved phenylalanine or tryptophan. No DNA is shown, since the ends of the CDR3 on it are uncertain; the CDR3 is the one TCRdb lists. The chain joins TRBV5-1 to TRBJ2-1; the D call TRBD2 from the table was never checked on the DNA. Termini included, the CDR3 measures 12 amino acids. Germline values: CDR1 SGHRS, CDR2 YFSETQ. CDR3 protein: CASSLNAGAISS.

This clonotype was observed a handful of times. The V gene is TRBV7-2, the J gene TRBJ2-4; 8 bases align to TRBD2. There are 15 residues in the CDR3. Germline CDR1 is SGHTA and CDR2 is FQGNSA. J was trimmed by 8 bases and V by 1 base; bases with no gene match: 7. For the CDR3, the DNA is TGTGCCAGCAGCTTAGATAGTAGCGGGAAGGACATTCAGTACTTC. It codes for CASSLDSSGKDIQYF.

By sample fraction, this clonotype is large. This chain uses TRBV15 with TRBJ1-4; TRBD1 aligns across 7 bases. Germline lookup yields CDR1 LNHNV and CDR2 YYDKDF (reference sequence). The junction had 13 bases not matched to a gene; V was cut back by 0 bases and J by 6 bases. This CDR3 region has 18 residues. The CDR3 DNA follows: TGTGCCACCAGCAGAGATCGACAGGGAGGGGGCATTGATGAAAAACTGTTTTTT. Its protein product is CATSRDRQGGGIDEKLFF.

The J gene is TRBJ2-1, the V gene TRBV24-1, with D perhaps matching TRBD1 or TRBD2 (5 bases each). In germline, CDR1 is KGHDR, CDR2 SFDVKD. This CDR3 comprises 13 residues. V was shortened by 2 bases and J by 7 bases, with 8 bases between the two germline ends. CDR3 sequence: CATSDSWGNEQFF. CDR3 DNA sequence: TGTGCCACCAGTGATTCGTGGGGGAATGAGCAGTTCTTC.

The chain carries TRBV7-9 and TRBJ2-1; possible D gene TRBD2, 7 bases. The germline V and J ends were trimmed by 4 bases and 7 bases, with 17 bases remaining between them. This CDR3 contains 15 residues. Germline values: CDR1 SEHNR, CDR2 FQNEAQ (reference sequence). Here the CDR3 DNA reads TGTGCCAGCAGCTCTCGAGGAGGGGGAGGGAATGAGCAGTTCTTC. Its protein is CASSSRGGGGNEQFF.

This chain links TRBV29-1 with TRBJ1-5, with 7 nucleotides matching TRBD1. The CDR3 length is 13 residues. V lost 5 bases and J lost 3; bases outside the gene matches: 4. Looked up from germline, CDR1 is SQVTM and CDR2 is ANQGSEA. CDR3 sequence (DNA): TGCAGCGTTCTAGGACAGGACAATCAGCCCCAGCATTTT. It encodes CSVLGQDNQPQHF. Drawing the rest from reference TRBV29-1 and TRBJ1-5, the complete variable domain is SAVISQKPSRDICQRGTSLTIQCQVDSQVTMMFWYRQQPGQSLTLIATANQGSEATYESGFVIDKFPISRPNLTFSTLTVSNMSPEDSSIYLCSVLGQDNQPQHFGDGTRLSIL.

The rearrangement uses TRBV30 and TRBJ1-5; D gene uncertain. From germline, CDR1 is GTSNPN and CDR2 SVGIG (reference sequence). This CDR3 contains 14 residues. The V and J ends lost 1 base and 1 base respectively, with 8 bases between them. The CDR3 region has the DNA TGTGCCTGGAGTGGGTGGGAGAGCAATCAGCCCCAGCATTTT. Residues: CAWSGWESNQPQHF.

V and J are TRBV4-1 and TRBJ1-5; possible D gene TRBD1, 6 bases. CDR3 length equals 15 residues. Germline V lookup: CDR1 MGHRA, CDR2 YSYEKL. Trimming took 4 bases from V and 1 from J, leaving 11 bases between them. Here the CDR3 DNA reads TGCGCCAGCAGCCCCCAGGGGACAAGCAATCAGCCCCAGCATTTT. It translates to CASSPQGTSNQPQHF.

The chain couples TRBV11-2 to TRBJ1-1; the D gene is possibly TRBD1 (5 bases). Per the germline V gene, CDR1 is SGHAT and CDR2 is FQNNGV. The CDR3 extends over 14 amino acids. Trimming cost V 2 bases and J 4 bases, with 11 bases left between them. CDR3 bases: TGTGCCAGCAGCTTAAGAGGGGAGGGCACTGAAGCTTTCTTT. Encoded protein: CASSLRGEGTEAFF.

The gene calls are TRBV19 and TRBJ2-7; 7 nucleotides match TRBD1. This CDR3 contains 16 residues. The V gene's germline CDR1 is LNHDA and CDR2 SQIVND (reference sequence). V lost 7 bases and J lost 2; bases outside the gene matches: 14. The CDR3: CASTSAPGTATYEQYF. The CDR3 coding sequence is TGTGCCAGTACCTCTGCCCCCGGGACAGCAACCTACGAGCAGTACTTC.

V is TRBV6-1 and J is TRBJ2-3; D might be TRBD1 or TRBD2, each matching 5 bases. This CDR3 is built from 18 residues. The V gene lost 5 bases and the J gene lost 5 bases, with 26 bases spanning the gap. Germline CDR1 MNHNS, CDR2 SASEGT. DNA of the CDR3: TGTGCCAGCAGTCCCCGTCTATGGGGGAGTACGCAGGGAGATACGCAGTATTTT. This translates into CASSPRLWGSTQGDTQYF.